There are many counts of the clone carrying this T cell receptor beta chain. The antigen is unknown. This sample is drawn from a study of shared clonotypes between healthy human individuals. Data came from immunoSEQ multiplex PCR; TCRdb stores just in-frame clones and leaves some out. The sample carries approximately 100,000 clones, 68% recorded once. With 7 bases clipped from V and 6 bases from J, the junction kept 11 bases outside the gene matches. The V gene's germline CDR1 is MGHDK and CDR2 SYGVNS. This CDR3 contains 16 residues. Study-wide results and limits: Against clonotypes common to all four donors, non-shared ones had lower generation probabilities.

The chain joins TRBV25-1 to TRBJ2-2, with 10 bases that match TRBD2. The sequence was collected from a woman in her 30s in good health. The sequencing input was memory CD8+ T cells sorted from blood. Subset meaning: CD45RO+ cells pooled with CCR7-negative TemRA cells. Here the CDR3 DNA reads TGTGCCAGCACGGCTAGCGGGAGTCTCGGCTCCGGGGAGCTGTTTTTT. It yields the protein CASTASGSLGSGELFF.